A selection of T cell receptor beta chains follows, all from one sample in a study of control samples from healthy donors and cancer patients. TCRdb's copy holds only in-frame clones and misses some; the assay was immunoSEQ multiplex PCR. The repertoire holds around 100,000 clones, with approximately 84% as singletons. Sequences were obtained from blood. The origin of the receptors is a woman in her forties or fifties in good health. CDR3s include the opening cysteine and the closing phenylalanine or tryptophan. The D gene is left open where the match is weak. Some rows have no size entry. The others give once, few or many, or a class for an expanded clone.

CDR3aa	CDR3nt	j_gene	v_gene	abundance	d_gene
CASSSWTGLGTGELFF	TGTGCCAGCAGCTCGTGGACAGGGCTGGGCACCGGGGAGCTGTTTTTT	TRBJ2-2	TRBV11-2	-	TRBD1
CASSLEGQGGQPQHF	TGCGCCAGCAGCTTGGAGGGACAGGGGGGGCAGCCCCAGCATTTT	TRBJ1-5	TRBV5-1	-	TRBD1
CASSMRLAAFGEQYF	TGTGCCAGTAGTATGAGACTAGCGGCATTTGGTGAGCAGTACTTC	TRBJ2-7	TRBV19	-	TRBD2
CASSPTGRLNTGELFF	TGTGCCAGCAGCCCGACCGGGAGGCTAAACACCGGGGAGCTGTTTTTT	TRBJ2-2	TRBV11-2	-	TRBD2
CASSSKPRDRAPVVQFF	TGCGCCAGCAGCTCCAAACCCCGGGACAGGGCCCCTGTTGTGCAGTTCTTC	TRBJ2-1	TRBV5-1	once	TRBD1
CASSQGQSIGGYTF	TGCGCCAGCAGCCAAGGCCAGAGCATAGGTGGCTACACCTTC	TRBJ1-2	TRBV4-3	-	-
CASSRTGGPVTGELFF	TGTGCCAGCAGCAGAACGGGGGGGCCGGTCACCGGGGAGCTGTTTTTT	TRBJ2-2	TRBV11-2	few	TRBD2
CASSQDLSWGKLFF	TGTGCCAGCAGCCAAGATCTTTCATGGGGAAAACTGTTTTTT	TRBJ1-4	TRBV14	-	-
CSVGQGGDTQYF	TGCAGCGTTGGACAGGGGGGAGATACGCAGTATTTT	TRBJ2-3	TRBV29-1	-	TRBD1
CASNPTQQLRCNYGYTF	TGTGCCAGCAACCCCACCCAACAGCTCAGATGTAACTATGGCTACACCTTC	TRBJ1-2	TRBV21-1	-	-
CASSTPGGLNEQFF	TGTGCCAGCAGCACCCCGGGGGGGCTCAATGAGCAGTTCTTC	TRBJ2-1	TRBV5-8	-	TRBD2
CASSFGGVPNTGELFF	TGTGCCAGCAGTTTCGGCGGGGTCCCTAACACCGGGGAGCTGTTTTTT	TRBJ2-2	TRBV27	once	-
CSASIGTANYGYTF	TGCAGTGCTAGTATCGGAACCGCTAACTATGGCTACACCTTC	TRBJ1-2	TRBV20-1	-	-
CATSVGTGPSTDTQYF	TGTGCCACCAGCGTGGGGACAGGGCCTAGCACAGATACGCAGTATTTT	TRBJ2-3	TRBV15	-	TRBD1
CASSIGGGRTQYF	TGTGCCAGCAGTATAGGCGGGGGGAGGACCCAGTACTTC	TRBJ2-5	TRBV28	once	TRBD2
CASSDGGAKNIQYF	TGCGCCAGCAGCGACGGGGGGGCCAAAAACATTCAGTACTTC	TRBJ2-4	TRBV5-1	-	TRBD2
CASKLGDSGYNEQFF	TGTGCCAGCAAGCTAGGTGATTCGGGCTACAATGAGCAGTTCTTC	TRBJ2-1	TRBV18	-	-
CASSLAAAPHTQYF	TGTGCCAGCAGCTTGGCGGCCGCCCCCCATACGCAGTATTTT	TRBJ2-3	TRBV5-4	-	-
CASAIWGGTNEKLFF	TGTGCCAGCGCTATATGGGGGGGAACTAATGAAAAACTGTTTTTT	TRBJ1-4	TRBV7-9	-	-
CASSETRIYSNQPQHF	TGTGCCAGCAGTGAAACCCGGATATATAGCAATCAGCCCCAGCATTTT	TRBJ1-5	TRBV2	once	-
CASSFTGGEETQYF	TGTGCCAGCAGCTTCACAGGGGGGGAAGAGACCCAGTACTTC	TRBJ2-5	TRBV7-9	-	-
CASRRGNNYGYTF	TGTGCCAGCAGGCGGGGGAACAACTATGGCTACACCTTC	TRBJ1-2	TRBV6-5	once	-
CASSSRARDSPLHF	TGTGCCAGCAGCTCACGGGCGCGGGACTCACCCCTCCACTTT	TRBJ1-6	TRBV7-9	-	-
CASSASSGGWNEQFF	TGTGCCAGCAGCGCCTCTAGCGGAGGGTGGAATGAGCAGTTCTTC	TRBJ2-1	TRBV7-2	-	TRBD2
CASSLEWTADTQYF	TGTGCCAGCAGCTTAGAGTGGACAGCGGATACGCAGTATTTT	TRBJ2-3	TRBV7-2	-	-
CASSSPGTVFSYGYTF	TGTGCCAGCAGCTCCCCGGGGACAGTGTTCTCATATGGCTACACCTTC	TRBJ1-2	TRBV11-2	-	TRBD1
CASSFVRTSGNEQFF	TGTGCCAGCAGCTTCGTACGGACTAGCGGCAATGAGCAGTTCTTC	TRBJ2-1	TRBV7-2	-	TRBD2
CAWIIGQTPMNTEAFF	TGTGCCTGGATCATCGGACAGACACCAATGAACACTGAAGCTTTCTTT	TRBJ1-1	TRBV30	few	-
CASSLGGGGNTEAFF	TGTGCCAGCAGCTTGGGTGGAGGGGGGAACACTGAAGCTTTCTTT	TRBJ1-1	TRBV5-4	-	-
CASSPDRYNYGYTF	TGTGCCAGCAGCCCGGACAGATATAACTATGGCTACACCTTC	TRBJ1-2	TRBV2	-	-
CASSLKYSGYGYTF	TGTGCCAGCAGTTTAAAATACTCAGGGTATGGCTACACCTTC	TRBJ1-2	TRBV27	-	-
CATSDWMSGGPGYEQFF	TGTGCCACCAGTGATTGGATGTCGGGAGGGCCGGGGTATGAGCAGTTCTTC	TRBJ2-1	TRBV24-1	-	TRBD2
CASSQPGASGYSYEQYF	TGCGCCAGCAGCCAGCCCGGGGCTAGCGGGTACTCCTACGAGCAGTACTTC	TRBJ2-7	TRBV5-1	-	TRBD2
CASSPRWWTGGDEQYF	TGTGCCAGCAGCCCTCGTTGGTGGACAGGGGGTGACGAGCAGTACTTC	TRBJ2-7	TRBV3-1/TRBV3-2	-	TRBD1
CASRPGVSTNEKLFF	TGTGCCAGTAGGCCGGGGGTCTCGACTAATGAAAAACTGTTTTTT	TRBJ1-4	TRBV19	few	-
CASSTDRGLRKGYEKLFF	TGTGCCAGCAGCACGGACAGGGGGCTAAGGAAGGGGTATGAAAAACTGTTTTTT	TRBJ1-4	TRBV7-2	-	TRBD1
CATSRDGQKRREQYF	TGTGCCACCAGCCGGGACGGACAGAAAAGGAGGGAGCAGTACTTC	TRBJ2-7	TRBV15	-	-
CASSQVLSEQFF	TGTGCCAGCAGCCAAGTGCTGTCTGAGCAGTTCTTC	TRBJ2-1	TRBV3-1/TRBV3-2	-	-
CASSGGEEGRGYTF	TGTGCCAGCAGTGGAGGTGAGGAGGGACGTGGCTACACCTTC	TRBJ1-2	TRBV27	once	-
CASSLGGHTDTQYF	TGCGCCAGCAGCTTGGGGGGTCACACAGATACGCAGTATTTT	TRBJ2-3	TRBV5-1	-	-
CASSSFGTDYGYTF	TGTGCCAGCAGCTCCTTCGGGACAGATTATGGCTACACCTTC	TRBJ1-2	TRBV7-2	-	TRBD1
CASSPTRQAQETQYF	TGTGCCAGCTCACCCACCCGACAGGCCCAAGAGACCCAGTACTTC	TRBJ2-5	TRBV18	-	-